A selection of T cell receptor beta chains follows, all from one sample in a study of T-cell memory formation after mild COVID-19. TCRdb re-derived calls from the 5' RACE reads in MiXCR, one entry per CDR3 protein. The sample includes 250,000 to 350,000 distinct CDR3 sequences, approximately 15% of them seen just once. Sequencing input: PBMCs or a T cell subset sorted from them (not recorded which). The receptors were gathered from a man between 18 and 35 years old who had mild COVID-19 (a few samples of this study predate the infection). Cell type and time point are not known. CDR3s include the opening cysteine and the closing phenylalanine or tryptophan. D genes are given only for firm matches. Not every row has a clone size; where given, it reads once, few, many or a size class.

cdr3_aa: CASSQYNSPLHF
cdr3_nt: TGTGCCAGCAGCCAATATAATTCACCCCTCCACTTT
d_call: NA
cdr3_length: 12
clone_size: NA
j_call: TRBJ1-6
v_call: TRBV7-2

cdr3_aa: CSASGGWNTEAFF
cdr3_nt: TGCAGTGCTAGTGGAGGGTGGAACACTGAAGCTTTCTTT
d_call: NA
cdr3_length: 13
clone_size: few
j_call: TRBJ1-1
v_call: TRBV20-1

cdr3_aa: CASSQRAGNTIYF
cdr3_nt: TGTGCCAGCAGCCAACGAGCTGGAAACACCATATATTTT
d_call: NA
cdr3_length: 13
clone_size: NA
j_call: TRBJ1-3
v_call: TRBV11-3

cdr3_aa: CASSFWTPYEQYF
cdr3_nt: TGTGCCAGCAGTTTTTGGACACCCTACGAGCAGTACTTC
d_call: NA
cdr3_length: 13
clone_size: hyperexpanded
j_call: TRBJ2-7
v_call: TRBV12-3/TRBV12-4

cdr3_aa: CASSLYRQGTEAFF
cdr3_nt: TGTGCCAGCAGCCTCTACCGACAGGGTACTGAAGCTTTCTTT
d_call: TRBD1
cdr3_length: 14
clone_size: NA
j_call: TRBJ1-1
v_call: TRBV7-2

cdr3_aa: CASSLGGSGLRTEAFF
cdr3_nt: TGTGCCAGCAGCTTAGGTGGATCGGGCCTCCGTACTGAAGCTTTCTTT
d_call: NA
cdr3_length: 16
clone_size: few
j_call: TRBJ1-1
v_call: TRBV7-6

cdr3_aa: CSARDEDFTDTQYF
cdr3_nt: TGCAGTGCTAGAGACGAGGACTTCACAGATACGCAGTATTTT
d_call: NA
cdr3_length: 14
clone_size: few
j_call: TRBJ2-3
v_call: TRBV20-1

cdr3_aa: CASSQRSNEQFF
cdr3_nt: TGCGCCAGCAGCCAGCGCAGCAATGAGCAGTTCTTC
d_call: NA
cdr3_length: 12
clone_size: NA
j_call: TRBJ2-1
v_call: TRBV4-1

cdr3_aa: CASLPMGIGGYTF
cdr3_nt: TGTGCCAGCCTCCCCATGGGGATTGGTGGCTACACCTTC
d_call: NA
cdr3_length: 13
clone_size: few
j_call: TRBJ1-2
v_call: TRBV12-3/TRBV12-4

cdr3_aa: CASRTDQETQYF
cdr3_nt: TGCGCCAGCAGGACAGACCAAGAGACCCAGTACTTC
d_call: NA
cdr3_length: 12
clone_size: many
j_call: TRBJ2-5
v_call: TRBV5-1

cdr3_aa: CASSYSTVAGGRDYAADTQYF
cdr3_nt: TGTGCCAGCAGCTACTCCACGGTAGCGGGGGGGCGTGACTATGCTGCAGATACGCAGTATTTT
d_call: TRBD2
cdr3_length: 21
clone_size: NA
j_call: TRBJ2-3
v_call: TRBV6-5

cdr3_aa: CASSAGQGDTGELFF
cdr3_nt: TGTGCCAGCAGCGCCGGACAGGGGGACACCGGGGAGCTGTTTTTT
d_call: TRBD1
cdr3_length: 15
clone_size: NA
j_call: TRBJ2-2
v_call: TRBV7-9

cdr3_aa: CSVDFGPFTDTQYF
cdr3_nt: TGCAGCGTTGACTTCGGTCCTTTCACAGATACGCAGTATTTT
d_call: NA
cdr3_length: 14
clone_size: NA
j_call: TRBJ2-3
v_call: TRBV29-1

cdr3_aa: CASSLDTGLGKTEAFF
cdr3_nt: TGTGCCAGCAGCTTAGACACAGGGTTAGGAAAAACTGAAGCTTTCTTT
d_call: NA
cdr3_length: 16
clone_size: once
j_call: TRBJ1-1
v_call: TRBV7-6

cdr3_aa: CATEGRVNTEAFF
cdr3_nt: TGTGCCACTGAGGGACGGGTGAACACTGAAGCTTTCTTT
d_call: NA
cdr3_length: 13
clone_size: NA
j_call: TRBJ1-1
v_call: TRBV19

cdr3_aa: CASILTPGNTEAFF
cdr3_nt: TGTGCCAGCATCCTTACGCCGGGGAACACTGAAGCTTTCTTT
d_call: NA
cdr3_length: 14
clone_size: few
j_call: TRBJ1-1
v_call: TRBV7-2